One sample yielded the 16 T cell receptor beta chains listed below, sequenced in a study of T cell responses to AZD1222 COVID-19 vaccine. Sequenced by immunoSEQ multiplex PCR; TCRdb stores in-frame clones only, minus some. Among about 200,000 clones listed, 90% to 95% were seen once. The sequences come from peripheral blood, collected 28 days after the second dose of the MenACWY control vaccine. The source of these receptors is an adult who received the MenACWY meningococcal vaccine as a control.

This clone was seen a handful of times. The CDR3 bases are TGTGCCAGCAGCCCCTCCGGGACGGACTCATACGAGCAGTACTTC. It yields the protein CASSPSGTDSYEQYF. This chain joins TRBV3-1 (or the pseudogene TRBV3-2) and TRBJ2-7; D is tentatively TRBD1 or TRBD2 (5 bases each). CDR1 is LGHDT, CDR2 YNNKEL, per germline (reference sequence). The CDR3 contains 15 residues. The germline V and J ends were trimmed by 4 bases and 4 bases, with 17 bases remaining between them.

The count of this clone is one. The V call is TRBV6-5, the J call TRBJ2-1; 7 bases are a match to TRBD2. After removal of 0 bases from V and 5 bases from J, the junction contained 4 bases not matched to a gene. In germline, CDR1 is MNHEY, CDR2 SVGAGI. This CDR3 is built from 15 residues. The CDR3 loop reads CASSYSRLADNEQFF. CDR3 DNA sequence: TGTGCCAGCAGTTACTCGAGGCTAGCGGACAATGAGCAGTTCTTC.

V is TRBV6-5 and J is TRBJ1-1; D is uncertain. V dropped 0 bases and J dropped 2 bases, with 10 bases sitting between them. The CDR3 contains 15 residues. Germline CDR1 MNHEY, CDR2 SVGAGI. CDR3 in amino acids: CASSYSSRGNTEAFF. CDR3 DNA: TGTGCCAGCAGTTACTCGTCGCGGGGAAACACTGAAGCTTTCTTT.

The V and J genes are TRBV4-1 and TRBJ1-2; 10 bases are shared with TRBD1. With V trimmed by 0 bases and J by 4 bases, 2 bases remained unmatched. The CDR3 consists of 15 residues. CDR1 and CDR2 from the germline V gene are MGHRA and YSYEKL. CDR3 DNA: TGCGCCAGCAGCCAAGAGGGACAGGGGTTCTATGGCTACACCTTC. This sequence encodes CASSQEGQGFYGYTF.

This chain uses TRBV6-4 with TRBJ1-3; no reliable D call. Germline values: CDR1 MRHNA, CDR2 SNTAGT. Trimming cost V 4 bases and J 0 bases, with 10 bases left between them. There are 15 residues in the CDR3. The CDR3 sequence is CASSGRARSGNTIYF. The CDR3 DNA sequence: TGTGCCAGCAGTGGAAGGGCGCGCTCTGGAAACACCATATATTTT.

The genes are TRBV7-8 and TRBJ2-7, with no clear D. V was trimmed by 5 bases and J by 4 bases, leaving 12 bases between them. Looked up from germline, CDR1 is SGHVS and CDR2 is FQNEAQ. The CDR3 loop spans 13 amino acids. CDR3 protein: CASSLDLSYEQYF. DNA for the CDR3: TGTGCCAGCAGCCTGGACCTTTCTTACGAGCAGTACTTC.

The V call is TRBV2, the J call TRBJ2-7; D may correspond to TRBD1 or TRBD2 (5 bases each). Trimming cost V 0 bases and J 3 bases, with 12 bases left between them. This CDR3 has 15 amino acids. The germline gives CDR1 SNHLY, CDR2 FYNNEI. The CDR3 reads CASSEAPGAGYEQYF. DNA for the CDR3: TGTGCCAGCAGTGAAGCGCCCGGGGCCGGCTACGAGCAGTACTTC.

The chain joins TRBV30 to TRBJ2-6; D not certain. CDR3 length: 13 amino acids. Germline CDR1 reads GTSNPN; CDR2 reads SVGIG (reference sequence). V dropped 7 bases and J dropped 0 bases, with 7 bases sitting between them. The CDR3 sequence is CASQSSGANVLTF. For the CDR3, the DNA is TGTGCCTCGCAGAGCTCTGGGGCCAACGTCCTGACTTTC. Full variable domain (missing parts from reference TRBV30 and TRBJ2-6): SQTIHQWPATLVQPVGSPLSLECTVEGTSNPNLYWYRQAAGRGLQLLFYSVGIGQISSEVPQNLSASRPQDRQFILSSKKLLLSDSGFYLCASQSSGANVLTFGAGSRLTVL.

The chain carries TRBV7-2 and TRBJ2-1; 9 positions agree with TRBD1. Looked up from germline, CDR1 is SGHTA and CDR2 is FQGNSA. The V and J ends lost 0 bases and 9 bases, in that order; junction bases with no gene match: 6. CDR3 length: 15 amino acids. This chain's CDR3 is CASSLAGQGWVEQFF. In DNA, the CDR3 is TGTGCCAGCAGCTTAGCGGGACAGGGTTGGGTTGAGCAGTTCTTC. Looking up the rest from reference TRBV7-2 and TRBJ2-1 gives the full variable domain: GAGVSQSPSNKVTEKGKDVELRCDPISGHTALYWYRQSLGQGLEFLIYFQGNSAPDKSGLPSDRFSAERTGGSVSTLTIQRTQQEDSAVYLCASSLAGQGWVEQFFGPGTRLTVL.

This sequence joins TRBV21-1 and TRBJ1-1; the table's D call, TRBD1, has no DNA check behind it. TRBV21-1 is noted as a pseudogene. The CDR3 is made up of 13 amino acids. Written as DNA, the CDR3 is TGTGCCAGCAGCAGGGGGACAGAACCTGAAGCTTTCTTT. The encoded protein is CASSRGTEPEAFF.

The chain employs TRBV6-6 and TRBJ2-5, with TRBD2 matching 8 bases. The trim removed 5 bases at V and 1 base at J, leaving 6 bases unmatched. CDR3 length: 15 residues. Looked up from germline, CDR1 is MNHNY and CDR2 is SVGAGI (reference sequence). The CDR3 sequence is CASSTLSGGQETQYF. CDR3 in DNA: TGTGCCAGCAGTACCCTCAGCGGGGGCCAAGAGACCCAGTACTTC.

The count of this clone is one. V and J are TRBV4-3 and TRBJ2-5; D perhaps matches TRBD1 (6 bases). CDR3 length: 17 amino acids. Germline CDR1 LGHNA, CDR2 YSLEER. V was shortened by 1 base and J by 4 bases, with 19 bases between the two germline ends. CDR3 region: CASSQGSGQGIVETQYF. Written as DNA, the CDR3 is TGCGCCAGCAGCCAAGGATCCGGCCAGGGGATTGTAGAGACCCAGTACTTC.

The chain is built from TRBV21-1 and TRBJ1-5. TRBV21-1 is annotated as a pseudogene. The CDR3 spans 16 residues. The CDR3 protein is CASSMCRYGPNQPQHF. In DNA, the CDR3 is TGTGCCAGCAGCATGTGTAGGTACGGGCCAAATCAGCCCCAGCATTTT.

The rearrangement joins TRBV3-1 (or the pseudogene TRBV3-2) to TRBJ2-5, with TRBD2 as a possible D gene (6 bases). V dropped 1 base and J dropped 5 bases, with 17 bases sitting between them. The CDR3 extends over 16 amino acids. Germline CDR1 reads LGHDT; CDR2 reads YNNKEL (reference sequence). The CDR3 nucleotides are TGTGCCAGCAGCCAAGTACGACTAGTAACGGTTGAGACCCAGTACTTC. The encoded protein is CASSQVRLVTVETQYF.

This chain connects TRBV10-1 to TRBJ1-5; TRBD1 aligns across 9 bases. Trimming cost V 0 bases and J 5 bases; bases outside gene matches: 2. Per germline, CDR1 WNHNN and CDR2 SYGVQD (reference sequence). The CDR3 extends over 15 amino acids. This CDR3 reads CASSESDRGYQPQHF. CDR3 DNA sequence: TGCGCCAGCAGTGAGTCGGACAGGGGATATCAGCCCCAGCATTTT.

The chain combines TRBV5-3 with TRBJ2-7; 9 bases match TRBD2. TRBV5-3 qualifies as an ORF whose function is uncertain. With 0 bases clipped from V and 4 bases from J, the junction kept 5 bases outside the gene matches. The CDR3 is 15 amino acids. The CDR3 loop reads CARSLVSGRQYEQYF. CDR3 in DNA: TGTGCCAGAAGCTTGGTAAGCGGGAGGCAGTACGAGCAGTACTTC.